These 9 T cell receptor beta chains share one sample of origin, sequenced in a study of response to subunit inactivated influenza vaccine. TCRdb reprocessed the RT-PCR reads with MiXCR, giving one entry per CDR3 protein. Of about 480,000 distinct CDR3 sequences listed, 25% are singletons. The source material was CD4+ T cells sorted from PBMCs, sampled 5 days after vaccination. Receptors were obtained from a man in his fifties or sixties who received an inactivated influenza vaccine.

The chain links TRBV6-5 to TRBJ1-5; D possibly corresponds to TRBD1 (6 bases). Germline CDR1 and CDR2: MNHEY and SVGAGI. CDR3 length: 16 residues. V gave up 4 bases and J gave up 6 bases, with 19 bases separating them. Here the CDR3 DNA reads TGTGCCAGCAGTTCCGTAACAGGGTTGGGGAGTCAGCCCCAGCATTTT. It encodes CASSSVTGLGSQPQHF.

The chain has TRBV27 and TRBJ2-7, with 9 bases lining up with TRBD2. J gave up 6 bases and V 4 bases, and 16 bases lay outside the gene matches. Per the germline V gene, CDR1 is MNHEY and CDR2 is SMNVEV (reference sequence). The CDR3 loop spans 17 amino acids. The CDR3 sequence: CASSSVVSVIAGVEQYF. CDR3 nucleotide sequence: TGTGCCAGCAGTTCCGTGGTGTCGGTGATAGCGGGAGTCGAGCAGTACTTC.

The chain links TRBV7-6 to TRBJ1-3, with a possible D match to TRBD1 (5 bases). Trimming stripped 1 base from V and 4 bases from J, with 14 bases between. The CDR3 runs to 16 residues. Germline V gives CDR1 SGHVS, CDR2 FNYEAQ. The CDR3 protein is CASSLGLSGSGNTIYF. DNA of the CDR3: TGTGCCAGCAGCTTAGGTCTTTCAGGGTCCGGAAACACCATATATTTT.

The J gene is TRBJ1-4, the V gene TRBV18; possible D gene TRBD1, 6 bases. The CDR3 length is 14 residues. Germline assignment: CDR1 KGHSH and CDR2 LQKENI. V was clipped by 2 bases and J by 8 bases, with 12 bases between them. CDR3 bases: TGTGCCAGCTCACCATGGACAGAGAAGGAAAAACTGTTTTTT. It encodes CASSPWTEKEKLFF.

V and J are TRBV7-2 and TRBJ2-3; D possibly corresponds to TRBD2 (5 bases). Germline-derived CDR1 and CDR2 are SGHTA and FQGNSA. Trimming removed 5 bases from V and 2 bases from J, with 8 bases in between. The length of the CDR3 is 13 residues. The CDR3 reads CASSEGFTDTQYF. In DNA, the CDR3 is TGTGCCAGCAGCGAGGGCTTCACAGATACGCAGTATTTT.

The rearrangement joins TRBV18 to TRBJ2-1, with TRBD2 identical over 8 bases. Germline lookup yields CDR1 KGHSH and CDR2 LQKENI. V shed 0 bases, J shed 7 bases, and the junction held 5 bases outside the gene matches. The CDR3 is 15 residues long. The CDR3 DNA follows: TGTGCCAGCTCACCACCGACTTCGGGAGGGAATGAGCAGTTCTTC. It is translated as CASSPPTSGGNEQFF.

A few counts support this clonotype. The chain recombines TRBV6-1 with TRBJ1-1; D gene ambiguous. CDR1 and CDR2 (germline): MNHNS, SASEGT. This CDR3 is built from 12 residues. V was trimmed by 5 bases and J by 7 bases, leaving 11 bases between them. The CDR3 nucleotides are TGTGCCAGCAGTAGAACAATTAATGAAGCTTTCTTT. Translating gives CASSRTINEAFF.

The chain joins TRBV7-8 to TRBJ2-1; 10 bases agree with TRBD2. The CDR3 length is 19 residues. Germline loops: CDR1 SGHVS, CDR2 FQNEAQ. V dropped 1 base and J dropped 1; count of bases not matched to a gene: 10. DNA of the CDR3: TGTGCCAGCAGCTTAGTCCGGCCTAGCGGGAGATTTTCCTACAATGAGCAGTTCTTC. Its translation is CASSLVRPSGRFSYNEQFF.

This clonotype was observed once. The J gene is TRBJ2-3, the V gene TRBV28; D remains ambiguous. CDR3 length: 15 residues. Trimming removed 5 bases from V and 4 bases from J, with 16 bases in between. CDR1 is MDHEN and CDR2 is SYDVKM in the germline V gene. CDR3 protein: CASSAPSLHADTQYF. CDR3 DNA: TGTGCCAGCAGTGCCCCGAGTCTTCACGCAGATACGCAGTATTTT.